The 12 T cell receptor beta chains listed next were all sequenced from one sample in a study of technical replicates of blood from a few donors. Data came from immunoSEQ multiplex PCR; TCRdb stores just in-frame clones and leaves some out. The repertoire holds 50,000 to 80,000 clones, with roughly 90% as singletons. Sequencing was carried out using PBMCs. The receptors here all came from a human donor in good health. Some clones in this sample may be carry-over from other donors' samples.

This clone is a singleton in its sample. The CDR3, as DNA: TGTGCCAGCAGCTTAGGTCCAGCGGGGAGCACAGATACGCAGTATTTT. This encodes CASSLGPAGSTDTQYF. V is TRBV11-1 and J is TRBJ2-3; 7 positions agree with TRBD2. Germline V gene lookup returns CDR1 SGHAT and CDR2 FQDESV (reference sequence). The V gene end was trimmed by 1 base and the J gene end by 0 bases; junction bases not matched to a gene: 4. CDR3 length equals 16 residues.

The chain carries TRBV18 and TRBJ2-6; TRBD1 matches 7 bases. Looked up from germline, CDR1 is KGHSH and CDR2 is LQKENI. The CDR3 has 16 amino acids. J gave up 0 bases and V 4 bases, and 3 bases lay outside the gene matches. CDR3 residues: CASSRDSFSGANVLTF. The CDR3, as DNA: TGTGCCAGCTCACGGGACAGCTTCTCTGGGGCCAACGTCCTGACTTTC. The full variable domain, in which reference TRBV18 and TRBJ2-6 provide the parts outside the CDR3, is NAGVMQNPRHLVRRRGQEARLRCSPMKGHSHVYWYRQLPEEGLKFMVYLQKENIIDESGMPKERFSAEFPKEGPSILRIQQVVRGDSAAYFCASSRDSFSGANVLTFGAGSRLTVL.

V and J are TRBV7-2 and TRBJ2-7; 9 bases fit TRBD1. Trimming at V came to 6 bases and at J to 3 bases, leaving 3 bases not matched to a gene. This CDR3 has 13 residues. CDR1 is SGHTA and CDR2 is FQGNSA in the germline V gene. The CDR3 here is CASRGQGFYEQYF. The CDR3 DNA reads as TGTGCCAGCAGGGGACAGGGATTCTACGAGCAGTACTTC.

Here the CDR3 reads CASSQSNYRDRGEKLFF. The CDR3 DNA reads as TGCGCCAGCAGCCAGTCCAACTACCGGGACAGGGGTGAAAAACTGTTTTTT. The chain couples TRBV4-3 to TRBJ1-4; 10 bases map to TRBD1. Per the germline V gene, CDR1 is LGHNA and CDR2 is YSLEER. V gave up 3 bases and J gave up 7 bases; unmatched junction bases: 11. The CDR3 runs to 17 residues.

The sample holds one count of this clone. The chain has TRBV7-8 and TRBJ1-1, with 7 bases lining up with TRBD1. V gave up 5 bases and J gave up 1 base; unmatched junction bases: 4. In germline, CDR1 is SGHVS, CDR2 FQNEAQ. The CDR3 is 14 residues long. The CDR3 loop is CASSIRQGNTEAFF. Here the CDR3 DNA reads TGTGCCAGCAGCATTCGACAGGGGAACACTGAAGCTTTCTTT. The entire variable domain, with the rest obtained from reference TRBV7-8 and TRBJ1-1, is as follows: GAGVSQSPRYKVAKRGQDVALRCDPISGHVSLFWYQQALGQGPEFLTYFQNEAQLDKSGLPSDRFFAERPEGSVSTLKIQRTQQEDSAVYLCASSIRQGNTEAFFGQGTRLTVV.

The gene calls are TRBV7-9 and TRBJ2-2; D gene ambiguous. The CDR3 contains 14 residues. The V and J ends lost 4 bases and 4 bases respectively, with 10 bases between them. Germline V gives CDR1 SEHNR, CDR2 FQNEAQ (reference sequence). CDR3 sequence reads: CASSSSPSTGELFF. For the CDR3, the DNA is TGTGCCAGCAGCTCGAGCCCTAGCACCGGGGAGCTGTTTTTT.

This rearrangement joins TRBV5-1 to TRBJ2-7; maybe TRBD1 (6 bases). This CDR3 comprises 15 residues. Germline-derived CDR1 and CDR2 are SGHRS and YFSETQ. V gave up 0 bases and J gave up 7 bases, with 17 bases separating them. DNA of the CDR3: TGCGCCAGCAGCTTGGTGGGCAGGGGAACTGAAGAGCAGTACTTC. Translated, it gives CASSLVGRGTEEQYF.

This clone was counted between two and nine times. This sequence joins TRBV7-9 and TRBJ1-1; D perhaps matches TRBD1 (6 bases). The V and J ends lost 5 bases and 6 bases respectively, with 13 bases between them. The CDR3 extends over 13 amino acids. Germline lookup yields CDR1 SEHNR and CDR2 FQNEAQ (reference sequence). The CDR3 bases are TGTGCCAGCAGCCAACAGACAGGCTCTGAAGCTTTCTTT. Translation: CASSQQTGSEAFF.

This clone was seen more than once but under ten times. J is TRBJ1-2 and V is TRBV13, with a tentative D call TRBD1 (6 bases). V lost 7 bases and J 8 bases, leaving 17 bases between the germline ends. The CDR3 runs to 13 residues. CDR1 and CDR2 from the germline V gene are PRHDT and FYEKMQ (reference sequence). The CDR3 DNA reads as TGTGCCAGCACCTCCAGGACAGAAGGAGGCTACACCTTC. It encodes CASTSRTEGGYTF.

The V and J genes are TRBV10-3 and TRBJ2-7, with TRBD1 matching 7 bases. The trim removed 0 bases at V and 6 bases at J, leaving 2 bases unmatched. Per germline, CDR1 ENHRY and CDR2 SYGVKD. CDR3 length: 13 residues. The CDR3 loop is CAISESRGLEQYF. DNA for the CDR3: TGTGCCATCAGTGAGTCGAGGGGGCTCGAGCAGTACTTC.

The chain joins TRBV5-4 to TRBJ2-3; a possible D gene is TRBD2 (5 bases). The CDR3 totals 15 residues. CDR1 and CDR2 from the germline V gene are SGHNT and YYREEE (reference sequence). Trimming shortened V by 1 base and J by 2 bases, and 11 bases separated the two germline ends. CDR3 region: CASSLTSGPTDTQYF. CDR3 nucleotides: TGTGCCAGCAGCTTGACAAGCGGACCCACAGATACGCAGTATTTT.

The chain has TRBV7-9 and TRBJ1-1; possible D gene TRBD1, 6 bases. Germline CDR1 SEHNR, CDR2 FQNEAQ (reference sequence). V was clipped by 5 bases and J by 4 bases, with 14 bases between them. The CDR3 covers 14 residues. Here the CDR3 DNA reads TGTGCCAGCAGCCCCAGGGGATGGGCCACTGAAGCTTTCTTT. It specifies CASSPRGWATEAFF.